These 13 T cell receptor beta chains were sequenced from one sample in a study of early T cells in non-severe SARS-CoV-2 infection. TCRdb itself ran the 5' RACE reads through MiXCR, one entry per CDR3 protein. The table lists around 58,000 distinct CDR3 sequences, roughly 13% of them singletons, with approximately 10% in the top ten. The sequenced sample consisted of whole blood. The receptors here all came from an adult who was a healthcare worker with PCR-confirmed SARS-CoV-2 infection or an uninfected control (not recorded which).

The CDR3 DNA reads TGTGCCAGCAGCTTAAGAGGGCCAAGCTCCTATAATTCACCCCTCCACTTT. Translating it yields CASSLRGPSSYNSPLHF. The J gene is TRBJ1-6, the V gene TRBV11-2; the D is unclear. The germline gives CDR1 SGHAT, CDR2 FQNNGV. V was shortened by 2 bases and J by 0 bases, with 11 bases between the two germline ends. The CDR3 is 17 amino acids.

The chain joins TRBV5-5 to TRBJ1-5; a weak D match, TRBD1 (5 bases). Trimming took 2 bases from V and 6 from J, leaving 12 bases between them. This CDR3 contains 14 residues. Per the germline V gene, CDR1 is SGHKS and CDR2 is YYEKEE (reference sequence). The CDR3 DNA is TGTGCCAGCAGCTTAGGGAAAAGGGGTCAGCCCCAGCATTTT. Amino acids: CASSLGKRGQPQHF.

This sequence joins TRBV11-2 and TRBJ1-2; no definite D call. V was trimmed by 0 bases and J by 4 bases, leaving 12 bases between them. The CDR3 runs to 15 residues. Germline V gene lookup returns CDR1 SGHAT and CDR2 FQNNGV. The chain's CDR3 is CASSLEAGRPYGYTF. In DNA, the CDR3 is TGTGCCAGCAGCTTAGAAGCCGGACGGCCCTATGGCTACACCTTC. Full variable domain (remainder filled in from reference TRBV11-2 and TRBJ1-2): EAGVAQSPRYKIIEKRQSVAFWCNPISGHATLYWYQQILGQGPKLLIQFQNNGVVDDSQLPKDRFSAERLKGVDSTLKIQPAKLEDSAVYLCASSLEAGRPYGYTFGSGTRLTVV.

This clonotype was counted at least ten times. The rearrangement uses TRBV11-1 and TRBJ2-2, with D tentatively TRBD1 (5 bases). The CDR3 spans 16 residues. V dropped 8 bases and J dropped 3 bases, with 19 bases sitting between them. Germline CDR1 reads SGHAT; CDR2 reads FQDESV (reference sequence). The CDR3 region has the DNA TGTGCCAGCGGCAGGGAAGGGGTTGTCGACACCGGGGAGCTGTTTTTT. It translates to CASGREGVVDTGELFF.

In its sample, this clonotype was seen many times. V is TRBV6-1 and J is TRBJ2-1; D not resolved. Germline V gene data show CDR1 as MNHNS and CDR2 as SASEGT. V lost 6 bases, J lost 6 bases, and 15 bases lay in between. The CDR3 consists of 14 residues. As DNA, the CDR3 is TGTGCCAGCAGCCCTAGGGCGTCTATCAATGAGCAGTTCTTC. Translated: CASSPRASINEQFF.

The chain is built from TRBV12-3 or TRBV12-4 and TRBJ2-1; 7 bases map to TRBD1. The CDR3 runs to 14 residues. Trimming removed 6 bases from V and 5 bases from J; junction bases left unmatched: 7. DNA of the CDR3: TGTGCCAGCAGGTCCGGGACAGACCACAATGAGCAGTTCTTC. It specifies CASRSGTDHNEQFF.

This clonotype has ten or more counts. The chain uses TRBV29-1 and TRBJ2-5, with 10 bases lining up with TRBD2. Looked up from germline, CDR1 is SQVTM and CDR2 is ANQGSEA. There are 14 residues in the CDR3. With V trimmed by 7 bases and J by 4 bases, 9 bases remained unmatched. Written as DNA, the CDR3 is TGCAGCGCCCAGCGGGGGGGCGGGTCAGAGACCCAGTACTTC. The encoded protein is CSAQRGGGSETQYF.

This clonotype was observed at least ten times. This chain links TRBV10-3 with TRBJ2-1; D gene unclear. The germline V and J ends were trimmed by 2 bases and 8 bases, with 19 bases remaining between them. Looked up from germline, CDR1 is ENHRY and CDR2 is SYGVKD. The CDR3 covers 16 residues. CDR3 sequence: CAISEGISPRGDEQFF. The CDR3 region has the DNA TGTGCCATCAGTGAGGGGATTAGCCCACGAGGCGATGAGCAGTTCTTC.

This clonotype was counted a few times. The CDR3 here is CASSDGQGGADTQYF. In DNA, the CDR3 is TGTGCCAGCAGTGACGGACAGGGCGGCGCAGATACGCAGTATTTT. V usage is TRBV6-1 and J usage is TRBJ2-3; 8 bases agree with TRBD1. Germline loops: CDR1 MNHNS, CDR2 SASEGT. V lost 3 bases, J lost 4 bases, and 6 bases stayed unmatched. CDR3 length equals 15 residues.

This clonotype has ten or more counts. The V and J genes are TRBV5-1 and TRBJ1-1, with D perhaps matching TRBD1 (6 bases). Germline assignment: CDR1 SGHRS and CDR2 YFSETQ. V was cut by 0 bases and J by 4 bases, with 7 bases left in between. The CDR3 runs 13 residues. In DNA, the CDR3 is TGCGCCAGCAGCTTGGAAGGGGGCACTGAAGCTTTCTTT. Its translation is CASSLEGGTEAFF.

This clonotype was picked up many times. The CDR3 DNA reads TGCAGCGTCTCCGGGACCAAGATTGAAGCTTTCTTT. Amino acid sequence: CSVSGTKIEAFF. The chain has TRBV29-1 and TRBJ1-1; TRBD1 might be the D (5 bases). Trimming removed 6 bases at V and 7 bases at J, with 15 bases between. Germline CDR1 SQVTM, CDR2 ANQGSEA. The CDR3 contains 12 residues.

This clonotype was seen many times. The V call is TRBV28, the J call TRBJ1-6, with 7 bases identical to TRBD1. J was trimmed by 9 bases and V by 5 bases; bases with no gene match: 10. Per germline, CDR1 MDHEN and CDR2 SYDVKM. This CDR3 spans 15 amino acids. For the CDR3, the DNA is TGTGCCAGCAGTCCCAGAGACAGGGACGGTTCACCCCTCCACTTT. Translated: CASSPRDRDGSPLHF. The full variable domain, with the rest looked up from reference TRBV28 and TRBJ1-6, is DVKVTQSSRYLVKRTGEKVFLECVQDMDHENMFWYRQDPGLGLRLIYFSYDVKMKEKGDIPEGYSVSREKKERFSLILESASTNQTSMYLCASSPRDRDGSPLHFGNGTRLTVT.

CDR3 coding DNA: TGTGCCAGCAGTTTAGGTGGGGCGCTTACCGGGGAGCTGTTTTTT. This codes for CASSLGGALTGELFF. The gene calls are TRBV28 and TRBJ2-2; maybe TRBD1 (5 bases). CDR1 and CDR2 (germline): MDHEN, SYDVKM. The CDR3 sequence is 15 residues long. V lost 2 bases and J lost 5, with 12 bases in between.